Below are 21 T cell receptor beta chains sequenced from a single sample in a study of blood T cell repertoires in COVID-19. Profiling relied on immunoSEQ multiplex PCR, and the TCRdb table lists in-frame clones only, not all of them. Found here are around 210,000 clones, about 86% of them singletons; the top ten hold 0.75% to 0.95%. What was sequenced was peripheral blood. The receptors stem from a woman between 65 and 79 years old with acute or convalescent COVID-19.

The chain joins TRBV5-6 to TRBJ1-1; the D gene is possibly TRBD1 (5 bases). The V end lost 2 bases, the J end lost 0 bases, and 8 bases lay between the germline ends. CDR1 is SGHDT and CDR2 is YYEEEE in the germline V gene. The CDR3 totals 14 residues. As DNA, the CDR3 is TGTGCCAGCAGCTTCAGGGCGCTGAACACTGAAGCTTTCTTT. This sequence encodes CASSFRALNTEAFF.

About this clone: Other DNA sequences of this sample code for an identical CDR3. The chain joins TRBV18 to TRBJ2-6; the D is unclear. CDR1 is KGHSH and CDR2 is LQKENI in the germline V gene. The CDR3 length is 15 residues. V lost 3 bases to trimming and J lost 4 bases, with 10 bases between them. The CDR3 here is CASSPQSSGANVLTF. As DNA, the CDR3 is TGTGCCAGCTCACCTCAGTCGTCAGGGGCCAACGTCCTGACTTTC.

Concerning this clone itself: Different DNA sequences within this sample yield the same CDR3. V gene TRBV11-2 combines with J gene TRBJ1-2; tentative D call: TRBD1 (6 bases). Germline V CDR1 and CDR2: SGHAT, FQNNGV. The CDR3 covers 13 residues. V lost 5 bases and J lost 2, with 9 bases in between. The CDR3 is CASSLDRNYGYTF. CDR3 nucleotide sequence: TGTGCCAGCAGCCTCGACAGGAACTATGGCTACACCTTC. Using reference TRBV11-2 and TRBJ1-2 for the parts outside the CDR3, the full variable domain is EAGVAQSPRYKIIEKRQSVAFWCNPISGHATLYWYQQILGQGPKLLIQFQNNGVVDDSQLPKDRFSAERLKGVDSTLKIQPAKLEDSAVYLCASSLDRNYGYTFGSGTRLTVV.

This clone appeared once. This chain connects TRBV18 to TRBJ1-2; TRBD1 matches at 8 bases. The ends lost 6 bases at V and 5 bases at J; junction bases unmatched: 8. In germline, CDR1 is KGHSH, CDR2 LQKENI. The CDR3 sequence is 14 residues long. CDR3 sequence (DNA): TGTGCCAGCTCCCCGGACAGGGAGAAGTATGGCTACACCTTC. Translation: CASSPDREKYGYTF.

This clone was counted between two and nine times. The chain uses TRBV5-8 and TRBJ1-1, with a possible D match to TRBD1 (6 bases). CDR1 and CDR2 from the germline V gene are SGHTS and YDEGEE. CDR3 size: 14 residues. V lost 0 bases and J 3 bases, leaving 9 bases between the germline ends. The DNA of the CDR3 is TGTGCCAGCAGCTTGGAAGGGGGATACACTGAAGCTTTCTTT. It specifies CASSLEGGYTEAFF.

The rearrangement links TRBV5-1 to TRBJ2-7; D ambiguous. V was clipped by 5 bases and J by 6 bases, with 15 bases between them. CDR1 is SGHRS, CDR2 YFSETQ, per germline. This CDR3 has 13 residues. The CDR3 spells CASRAPAASEQYF. CDR3 coding DNA: TGCGCCAGCAGGGCTCCAGCCGCTAGCGAGCAGTACTTC.

The rearrangement uses TRBV3-1 (or the pseudogene TRBV3-2) and TRBJ2-7, with 7 nucleotides matching TRBD2. Germline CDR1 LGHDT, CDR2 YNNKEL (reference sequence). Unmatched junction bases numbered 7, after V lost 5 bases and J lost 3 bases. There are 14 residues in the CDR3. Written as DNA, the CDR3 is TGTGCCAGCAGCTTAGGGACTAACATCTACGAGCAGTACTTC. The encoded protein is CASSLGTNIYEQYF.

The chain links TRBV28 to TRBJ1-2; D remains unclear. CDR1 and CDR2 (germline): MDHEN, SYDVKM. Trimming pared 2 bases from V and 7 bases from J, leaving 5 bases between. The CDR3 is 11 residues long. CDR3: CASSLGSGYTF. CDR3 nucleotides: TGTGCCAGCAGTTTAGGTAGTGGCTACACCTTC.

In this sample, this clone turned up a few times. The chain employs TRBV24-1 and TRBJ1-2; TRBD1 matches 11 bases. V was pared by 4 bases and J by 6 bases, with 3 bases of the junction left unmatched. The CDR3 extends over 14 amino acids. Germline V CDR1 and CDR2: KGHDR, SFDVKD. The CDR3 DNA sequence: TGTGCCACCAGTGAAAGGACAGGGGGCCATGGCTACACCTTC. This translates into CATSERTGGHGYTF.

This chain joins TRBV19 and TRBJ1-2, with 12 bases fitting TRBD1. The V segment lost 6 bases and the J segment 2 bases; nucleotides outside the gene matches: 4. The CDR3 contains 15 residues. Germline CDR1 LNHDA, CDR2 SQIVND (reference sequence). CDR3 sequence (DNA): TGTGCCAGTAGCCCGGGACAGGGGGCCAACTATGGCTACACCTTC. It encodes CASSPGQGANYGYTF.

The rearrangement joins TRBV11-3 to TRBJ2-7, with TRBD2 matching 8 bases. CDR3 size: 15 residues. V trimming: 2 bases; J trimming: 3 bases; junction bases outside the gene matches: 6. Germline CDR1 is SGHNT and CDR2 is YENEEA. The CDR3 sequence is CASSLRRAGGYEQYF. CDR3 DNA sequence: TGTGCCAGCAGCTTAAGGAGGGCGGGGGGCTACGAGCAGTACTTC.

This chain connects TRBV5-1 to TRBJ2-1; TRBD2 matches 11 bases. The CDR3 runs 16 residues. J lost 5 bases, V lost 4 bases, and 8 bases had no gene match. Germline-derived CDR1 and CDR2 are SGHRS and YFSETQ. The CDR3 is CASSAIIAGGNNEQFF. CDR3 nucleotides: TGCGCCAGCAGCGCGATTATAGCGGGAGGGAACAATGAGCAGTTCTTC.

J is TRBJ1-4 and V is TRBV5-8, with 9 nucleotides matching TRBD1. This CDR3 is 15 amino acids long. V lost 0 bases, J lost 7 bases, and 4 bases stayed unmatched. Germline V gene sequence: CDR1 SGHTS, CDR2 YDEGEE. The CDR3 nucleotides are TGTGCCAGCAGCTTGGCTACAGGGGGCGTTGAAAAACTGTTTTTT. Translated: CASSLATGGVEKLFF. Full variable domain (outside the CDR3, taken from reference TRBV5-8 and TRBJ1-4): EAGVTQSPTHLIKTRGQQATLRCSPISGHTSVYWYQQALGLGLQFLLWYDEGEERNRGNFPPRFSGRQFPNYSSELNVNALELEDSALYLCASSLATGGVEKLFFGSGTQLSVL.

The rearrangement links TRBV6-5 to TRBJ2-5, with TRBD2 identical over 14 bases. CDR1 and CDR2 (germline): MNHEY, SVGAGI. Germline trimming cut 8 bases from V and 4 bases from J; bases unmatched to any gene: 6. The CDR3 length is 15 residues. Written as DNA, the CDR3 is TGTGCCAGCCAATCGGGACTAGCGGGAGCAGAGACCCAGTACTTC. Protein product: CASQSGLAGAETQYF.

This clone has only a few counts. The chain combines TRBV7-9 with TRBJ1-2, with 7 bases lining up with TRBD1. The CDR3 is 15 residues long. The J segment lost 4 bases and the V segment lost 5 bases, leaving 10 bases of the junction unmatched. Germline-derived CDR1 and CDR2 are SEHNR and FQNEAQ (reference sequence). CDR3 loop: CASSALSGTVYGYTF. The CDR3 DNA is TGTGCCAGCAGCGCCTTATCCGGGACAGTCTATGGCTACACCTTC.

V is TRBV2 and J is TRBJ2-7; D gene ambiguous. Trimming shortened V by 7 bases and J by 5 bases, and 12 bases separated the two germline ends. Germline V gene data show CDR1 as SNHLY and CDR2 as FYNNEI. The CDR3 covers 12 residues. The CDR3 protein is CASNSGFNEQYF. The CDR3 region has the DNA TGTGCCAGCAATTCGGGTTTCAACGAGCAGTACTTC.

The V gene is TRBV11-2, the J gene TRBJ2-7, with D tentatively TRBD2 (5 bases). The length of the CDR3 is 14 residues. V lost 5 bases and J lost 6, with 17 bases in between. Germline assignment: CDR1 SGHAT and CDR2 FQNNGV. The CDR3 coding sequence is TGTGCCAGCAGCATCCTCCCAGGAGAGGGCGAGCAGTACTTC. Translation: CASSILPGEGEQYF.

This chain connects TRBV19 to TRBJ2-2; 12 bases are shared with TRBD1. The V segment lost 1 base and the J segment 4 bases; nucleotides outside the gene matches: 7. The CDR3 is 18 amino acids. Germline values: CDR1 LNHDA, CDR2 SQIVND (reference sequence). CDR3 DNA sequence: TGTGCCAGTAGTATAGGTCGGTCGGGACAGGGGGCCACCGGGGAGCTGTTTTTT. Translated: CASSIGRSGQGATGELFF.

This clone was observed once. V usage is TRBV5-1 and J usage is TRBJ2-7; TRBD1 aligns across 9 bases. Germline lookup yields CDR1 SGHRS and CDR2 YFSETQ. After removal of 0 bases from V and 2 bases from J, the junction contained 3 bases not matched to a gene. The CDR3 is 15 residues long. CDR3 residues: CASSLDTGGPYEQYF. CDR3 DNA: TGCGCCAGCAGCTTGGATACAGGGGGCCCCTACGAGCAGTACTTC.

CDR3 in DNA: TGTGCCAGCGGTCTGGCAGGGATCTCCTACGAGCAGTACTTC. Encoded protein: CASGLAGISYEQYF. This sequence joins TRBV2 and TRBJ2-7; tentatively, D is TRBD1 (5 bases). The CDR3 is 14 amino acids. V was trimmed by 8 bases and J by 0 bases, leaving 14 bases between them. The germline V gene has CDR1 SNHLY and CDR2 FYNNEI.

The chain employs TRBV5-1 and TRBJ2-1, with a tentative D call TRBD2 (6 bases). Germline V gene data show CDR1 as SGHRS and CDR2 as YFSETQ. This CDR3 has 14 residues. Trimming cost V 4 bases and J 8 bases, with 16 bases left between them. CDR3 amino acids: CASSPAGPKDEQFF. CDR3 nucleotide sequence: TGCGCCAGCAGCCCGGCGGGGCCTAAGGATGAGCAGTTCTTC.